The clone carrying this T cell receptor (beta chain) is a singleton in its sample. What it recognizes is unknown. This entry is derived from a study of brain T cells in children with intractable seizures. General study points: Viral specificity was inferred only from CDR3 similarity; HCMV serostatus was unknown.

Germline V gene data show CDR1 as MNHEY and CDR2 as SMNVEV (reference sequence). Trimming left V 5 bases short and J 5 bases short, with 15 bases between. This CDR3 is built from 14 residues. Here immunoSEQ multiplex PCR was the method, and the copy in TCRdb shows in-frame clones only, minus some. This table has 95,000 to 120,000 clones, roughly 94% appearing once. Sequencing was limited to surgery cases with top T cell transcript signatures in brain tissue. The TCR sequence derives from a boy younger than two with hemimegalencephaly and intractable seizures. The specimen was peripheral blood, collected at surgery. The rearrangement uses TRBV27 and TRBJ1-1, with D possibly being TRBD1 (6 bases). CDR3 DNA: TGTGCCAGCAGTCCATACATCGGACAGACTGAAGCTTTCTTT. Translation: CASSPYIGQTEAFF.